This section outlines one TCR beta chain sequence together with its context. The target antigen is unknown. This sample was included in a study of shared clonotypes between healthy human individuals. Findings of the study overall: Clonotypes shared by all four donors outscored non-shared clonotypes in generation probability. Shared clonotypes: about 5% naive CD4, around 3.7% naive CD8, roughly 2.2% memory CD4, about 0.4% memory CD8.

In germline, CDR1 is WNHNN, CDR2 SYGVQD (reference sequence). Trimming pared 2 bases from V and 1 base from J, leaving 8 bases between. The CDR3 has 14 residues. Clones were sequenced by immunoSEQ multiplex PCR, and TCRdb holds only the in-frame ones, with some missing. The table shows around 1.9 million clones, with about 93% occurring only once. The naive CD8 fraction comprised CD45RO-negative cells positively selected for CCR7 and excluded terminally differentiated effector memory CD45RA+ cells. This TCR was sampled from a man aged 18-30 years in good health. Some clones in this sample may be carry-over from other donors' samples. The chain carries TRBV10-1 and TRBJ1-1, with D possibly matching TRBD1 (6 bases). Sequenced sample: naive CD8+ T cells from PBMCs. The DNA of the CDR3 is TGCGCCAGCAGTGAGAACAGGGCGAACACTGAAGCTTTCTTT. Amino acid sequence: CASSENRANTEAFF.